The 22 T cell receptor beta chains listed next were all sequenced from one sample in a study of CD8+ T cells in alopecia areata. Cutaneous lymph node cells were pooled, and they were sorted using CD4, CD8alpha, NKG2D, NKG2ACE and other markers. Isolated RNA was reverse transcribed into cDNA used as the sequencing template. Assay: immunoSEQ multiplex PCR; the TCRdb copy retains only in-frame clones and omits some. The record shows around 300,000 clones for this sample, with no singletons present. Sequencing was carried out using CD4+ T cells sorted from a lymph node. Receptors were obtained from a C3H/HeJ mouse with alopecia areata. The strain is characterized by the MHC haplotype H2-k.

In its sample, this clone was seen many times. Genes and germline come from the mouse. Read coverage stops 4 residues before the CDR3 terminus; the germline J gene supplies the remainder. This rearrangement joins TRBV1 to TRBJ2-5, with D possibly being TRBD1 (5 bases). The CDR3 runs 13 residues. CDR1 and CDR2 from the germline V gene are NSQYPW and LRSPGD (reference sequence). V was pared by 6 bases and J by 0 bases, with 7 bases between. CDR3 residues: CTCRTVNQDTQYF. The DNA read from the CDR3 is TGCACCTGCAGGACAGTTAACCAAGAC. Filled out from reference TRBV1 and TRBJ2-5, the complete variable domain reads VTLLEQNPRWRLVPRGQAVNLRCILKNSQYPWMSWYQQDLQKQLQWLFTLRSPGDKEVKSLPGADYLATRVTDTELRLQVANMSQGRTLYCTCRTVNQDTQYFGPGTRLLVL.

In this sample, this clone turned up a few times. Germline and genes: mouse. The read stops 4 residues short of the end of the CDR3; the missing end is completed from the germline J gene. This sequence joins TRBV5 and TRBJ2-2, with TRBD1 identical over 7 bases. CDR1 is LGHNA and CDR2 is YNLKQL in the germline V gene (reference sequence). The CDR3 loop spans 15 amino acids. V dropped 0 bases and J dropped 6; count of bases not matched to a gene: 4. The part of the CDR3 DNA that was read is TGTGCCAGCAGCCAAGAAACTCAGGGGGCCGGG. Protein: CASSQETQGAG. The complete CDR3 reads CASSQETQGAGQLYF.

Details on this clone: The genes and germline here are from mouse. The observed sequence ends 4 residues before the CDR3 terminus, with the missing tail filled in from the germline J gene. V gene TRBV14 combines with J gene TRBJ1-1, with D possibly matching TRBD1 (5 bases). There are 14 residues in the CDR3. V was clipped by 3 bases and J by 0 bases, with 9 bases between them. The V gene's germline CDR1 is SGHDT and CDR2 FRDEAV. CDR3 in amino acids: CASSSDIANTEVFF. The part of the CDR3 DNA that was read is TGTGCCAGCAGTTCGGACATTGCAAACACA.

In the case of this clone: Gene names and germline refer to mouse. The read terminates 4 residues ahead of where the CDR3 ends, so the germline J gene completes it. J is TRBJ2-2 and V is TRBV1; 7 bases line up with TRBD1. J gave up 1 base and V 0 bases, and 2 bases lay outside the gene matches. The germline V gene encodes CDR1 NSQYPW and CDR2 LRSPGD (reference sequence). CDR3 size: 16 residues. CDR3 DNA (partial): TGCACCTGCAGTGCAGAGTCAGGGGGAAACACCGGG. Amino acid sequence: CTCSAESGGNTG. The complete CDR3 reads CTCSAESGGNTGQLYF.

This clone was picked up a small number of times. The gene names given are mouse names. The sequenced fragment ends 4 residues before the CDR3 boundary, so the rest is inferred from the germline J gene. The gene calls are TRBV19 and TRBJ2-2; D may be TRBD2 (7 bases). CDR3 size: 15 residues. Trimming cost V 1 base and J 4 bases, with 11 bases left between them. Germline assignment: CDR1 FNHDT and CDR2 SITEND (reference sequence). The CDR3 bases that were read are TGTGCCAGCAGTATACGGGGGGCGAGCACCGGG. This gives the protein CASSIRGASTG. The whole CDR3 protein reads CASSIRGASTGQLYF. The variable domain in full, completed from reference TRBV19 and TRBJ2-2, reads GGIITQTPKFLIGQEGQKLTLKCQQNFNHDTMYWYRQDSGKGLRLIYYSITENDLQKGDLSEGYDASREKKSSFSLTVTSAQKNEMAVFLCASSIRGASTGQLYFGEGSKLTVL.

A note on this clone: Gene names denote mouse genes. Read data end 4 residues before the CDR3 end; the end is taken from the germline J gene. J is TRBJ2-3 and V is TRBV13-1; D is unresolved. CDR1 and CDR2 (germline): NSHNY, SYGAGN. The V end was cut by 4 bases, the J end by 0 bases, with 6 bases between. The CDR3 sequence is 13 residues long. The covered CDR3 bases are TGTGCCAGCAGTCAGAATAGTGCAGAA. The encoded protein is CASSQNSAE. The whole CDR3 sequence is CASSQNSAETLYF.

As to this clone: Gene and germline names: mouse. The CDR3 end lies 4 residues beyond the end of the read and is filled in from the germline J gene. The sample holds other DNA sequences that translate to the same CDR3. The chain is built from TRBV1 and TRBJ2-1; 7 bases are shared with TRBD1. The CDR3 length is 15 residues. Germline V gene lookup returns CDR1 NSQYPW and CDR2 LRSPGD (reference sequence). CDR3 residues: CTCSADRAGGAEQFF. The covered CDR3 bases are TGCACCTGCAGTGCAGATCGGGCAGGGGGAGCT.

As concerns this clone: Genes and germline come from the mouse. The observed sequence ends 4 residues before the CDR3 terminus, with the missing tail filled in from the germline J gene. This chain links TRBV2 with TRBJ2-2; 11 positions match TRBD2. This CDR3 has 15 residues. J was trimmed by 2 bases and V by 4 bases; bases with no gene match: 0. CDR1 LGHNA and CDR2 YSYQKL come from the germline V gene. Incomplete CDR3 DNA: TGTGCCAGCAGCCGGGACTGGGGGAACACCGGG. Its protein is CASSRDWGNTG. The CDR3 as a whole reads CASSRDWGNTGQLYF.

Regarding this clone: Gene names and germline refer to mouse. Read coverage stops 4 residues before the CDR3 terminus; the germline J gene supplies the remainder. V and J are TRBV19 and TRBJ2-5; 10 bases are a match to TRBD2. CDR3 length: 14 residues. The germline gives CDR1 FNHDT, CDR2 SITEND (reference sequence). The CDR3 reads CASSARDWGDTQYF. The DNA read from the CDR3 is TGTGCCAGCAGTGCTCGGGACTGGGGAGAC.

This clone was detected only a few times. Germline and genes here are mouse. The sequence runs out 4 residues before the end of the CDR3; the remainder is reconstructed from the germline J gene. The chain recombines TRBV19 with TRBJ2-2, with D perhaps TRBD1 (5 bases). With 5 bases removed from V and 2 bases from J, the gap between germline ends came to 10 bases. The length of the CDR3 is 14 residues. Per the germline V gene, CDR1 is FNHDT and CDR2 is SITEND (reference sequence). The CDR3 reads CASSDSPNTGQLYF. The DNA read from the CDR3 is TGTGCCAGCAGCGACAGCCCGAACACCGGG.

This clone was recorded a few times. Mouse germline and gene names are used. The sequence runs out 4 residues before the end of the CDR3; the remainder is reconstructed from the germline J gene. V is TRBV1 and J is TRBJ2-2; 8 bases are a match to TRBD2. The J segment lost 0 bases and the V segment lost 0 bases, leaving 3 bases of the junction unmatched. CDR3 length: 17 residues. Germline V gene lookup returns CDR1 NSQYPW and CDR2 LRSPGD (reference sequence). The CDR3 bases that were read are TGCACCTGCAGTGCAGACTGGGGGGACACAAACACCGGG. It is translated as CTCSADWGDTNTG. The whole CDR3 sequence is CTCSADWGDTNTGQLYF. Full variable domain (remainder filled in from reference TRBV1 and TRBJ2-2): VTLLEQNPRWRLVPRGQAVNLRCILKNSQYPWMSWYQQDLQKQLQWLFTLRSPGDKEVKSLPGADYLATRVTDTELRLQVANMSQGRTLYCTCSADWGDTNTGQLYFGEGSKLTVL.

In the case of this clone: Here the gene names and germline are mouse. Read coverage stops 4 residues before the CDR3 terminus; the germline J gene supplies the remainder. This chain joins TRBV1 and TRBJ2-1, with D perhaps matching TRBD1 (6 bases). This CDR3 is built from 15 residues. Germline lookup yields CDR1 NSQYPW and CDR2 LRSPGD (reference sequence). V was shortened by 0 bases and J by 4 bases, with 10 bases between the two germline ends. The covered CDR3 bases are TGCACCTGCAGTGCAGACGAGGACAGATATGCT. It codes for CTCSADEDRYA. The entire CDR3 is CTCSADEDRYAEQFF.

To note about this clone: Gene names follow the mouse nomenclature. The CDR3 extends 4 residues past the end of the read, so its final part is completed from the germline J gene. This chain joins TRBV2 and TRBJ2-2; 7 nucleotides match TRBD1. The CDR3 runs 16 residues. V was clipped by 2 bases and J by 0 bases; unmatched bases: 3. Germline V lookup: CDR1 LGHNA, CDR2 YSYQKL. The part of the CDR3 DNA that was read is TGTGCCAGCAGCCAAACAGGGGCCTCAAACACCGGG. Its translation is CASSQTGASNTG. The CDR3 in its entirety is CASSQTGASNTGQLYF.

This clone was seen a few times. Here the gene names and germline are mouse. The read ends 4 residues early relative to the CDR3; the germline J gene fills the gap. Distinct nucleotide sequences in the sample also encode this CDR3. The rearrangement uses TRBV19 and TRBJ2-1; 11 bases match TRBD2. V trimming: 5 bases; J trimming: 3 bases; junction bases outside the gene matches: 4. This CDR3 region has 15 residues. CDR1 is FNHDT and CDR2 is SITEND in the germline V gene (reference sequence). CDR3 sequence: CASSRGTGGYAEQFF. The DNA read from the CDR3 is TGTGCCAGCAGCCGAGGGACTGGGGGCTATGCT. Full variable domain (outside the CDR3, taken from reference TRBV19 and TRBJ2-1): GGIITQTPKFLIGQEGQKLTLKCQQNFNHDTMYWYRQDSGKGLRLIYYSITENDLQKGDLSEGYDASREKKSSFSLTVTSAQKNEMAVFLCASSRGTGGYAEQFFGPGTRLTVL.

As regards this clone: Mouse germline and gene names are used. Read sequence stops 4 residues before the CDR3 end, and the germline J gene provides the missing end. This chain uses TRBV13-2 with TRBJ2-5; 8 bases are shared with TRBD2. Trimming took 3 bases from V and 2 from J; bases not matched to a gene: 5. The CDR3 runs to 15 residues. Germline assignment: CDR1 NNHNN and CDR2 SYGAGS (reference sequence). The CDR3 bases that were read are TGTGCCAGCGGTGTCTCGACTGGGGCCCAAGAC. It encodes CASGVSTGAQD. The full CDR3 is CASGVSTGAQDTQYF.

This clone was counted a few times. Mouse names are used for the genes. The sequenced fragment ends 4 residues before the CDR3 boundary, so the rest is inferred from the germline J gene. The chain joins TRBV17 to TRBJ2-2; 11 bases fit TRBD2. J was trimmed by 3 bases and V by 2 bases; bases with no gene match: 5. The CDR3 consists of 17 residues. The germline gives CDR1 MNHDT, CDR2 YYDKIL. The sequenced part of the CDR3 DNA is TGTGCTAGCAGTAGAACTGGGGGGGCGCAGGACACCGGG. This translates into CASSRTGGAQDTG. The complete CDR3 sequence is CASSRTGGAQDTGQLYF.

A word on this clone: Gene names denote mouse genes. The CDR3 goes on 4 residues after the read ends, and that part is filled in from the germline J gene. V gene TRBV1 combines with J gene TRBJ2-5, with 11 bases identical to TRBD2. Germline assignment: CDR1 NSQYPW and CDR2 LRSPGD (reference sequence). There are 15 residues in the CDR3. V dropped 7 bases and J dropped 0; count of bases not matched to a gene: 3. CDR3: CTCIGLGGNQDTQYF. The sequenced CDR3 bases are TGCACCTGCATCGGACTGGGGGGTAACCAAGAC. Together with reference TRBV1 and TRBJ2-5, the CDR3 gives the full variable domain: VTLLEQNPRWRLVPRGQAVNLRCILKNSQYPWMSWYQQDLQKQLQWLFTLRSPGDKEVKSLPGADYLATRVTDTELRLQVANMSQGRTLYCTCIGLGGNQDTQYFGPGTRLLVL.

This clone was counted only a few times. Gene names refer to mouse genes. The DNA ends 4 residues before the CDR3 does, and the rest of the CDR3 is filled in from the germline J gene. The chain links TRBV19 to TRBJ1-1, with 8 bases fitting TRBD1. Unmatched junction bases numbered 2, after V lost 0 bases and J lost 1 base. This CDR3 has 15 amino acids. Germline CDR1 FNHDT, CDR2 SITEND (reference sequence). The covered CDR3 bases are TGTGCCAGCAGTATAGGGGGGACAGGGAACACA. This gives the protein CASSIGGTGNT. The full CDR3 protein is CASSIGGTGNTEVFF.

Notes on this clone: Germline and genes here are mouse. The read is 4 residues too short to cover the CDR3 end, so that end is filled in from the germline J gene. The rearrangement joins TRBV5 to TRBJ2-2; D is perhaps TRBD1 (6 bases). The CDR3 is 14 amino acids. Germline V CDR1 and CDR2: LGHNA, YNLKQL (reference sequence). V lost 4 bases, J lost 3 bases, and 9 bases lay in between. Partial CDR3 DNA: TGTGCCAGCAGCCCTCACAGGGACACCGGG. It yields the protein CASSPHRDTG. The full CDR3 protein is CASSPHRDTGQLYF.

This clone was counted between two and nine times. Gene names denote mouse genes. The CDR3 bases that were read are TGTGCCAGCAGAACTGGGGCTAGTGCAGAA. Translation: CASRTGASAE. The full CDR3 sequence reads CASRTGASAETLYF. The V and J genes are TRBV4 and TRBJ2-3, with 7 bases aligning to TRBD2. The read falls 4 residues short of the CDR3 end, and the missing part is taken from the germline J gene. CDR1 is LGHDT, CDR2 YNNKQL, per germline (reference sequence). V lost 6 bases and J lost 0; bases outside the gene matches: 3. The CDR3 loop spans 14 amino acids.

Notes on this clone: Germline and genes: mouse. The CDR3 end lies 4 residues beyond the end of the read and is filled in from the germline J gene. This sample also contains other DNA sequences that code for the same CDR3. The V gene is TRBV1, the J gene TRBJ2-1; the match to TRBD2 covers 9 bases. Germline V gives CDR1 NSQYPW, CDR2 LRSPGD (reference sequence). This CDR3 has 13 residues. With 3 bases clipped from V and 6 bases from J, the junction kept 0 bases outside the gene matches. The CDR3 reads CTCSAGGAAEQFF. The part of the CDR3 DNA that was read is TGCACCTGCAGTGCTGGGGGGGCTGCT.

This clone was counted only a few times. The listed genes are named as in mouse. The CDR3 extends 3 residues past the end of the read, so its final part is completed from the germline J gene. The same CDR3 also results from other DNA sequences found in this sample. V usage is TRBV13-2 and J usage is TRBJ1-6, with 9 bases identical to TRBD1. TRBJ1-6 is recorded as an ORF, its role being uncertain. The CDR3 extends over 15 amino acids. Germline V gene data show CDR1 as NNHNN and CDR2 as SYGAGS (reference sequence). The trim removed 2 bases at V and 4 bases at J, leaving 1 base unmatched. The part of the CDR3 DNA that was read is TGTGCCAGCGGTGACGGGACAGGGTATAATTCGCCC. It specifies CASGDGTGYNSP. The whole CDR3 protein reads CASGDGTGYNSPLYF.